The following is a T cell receptor (beta chain) sequence with its context. Its antigen is not identified. This sample was included in a study of PD-1 blockade in classical Hodgkin lymphoma. Study-level results: Complete responders' diversity at baseline resembled that of newly diagnosed patients.

No patient escaped relapse after autologous stem cell transplantation, and brentuximab vedotin exposure varied. Each best response was a complete response, a partial response or progressive disease. Profiled with immunoSEQ multiplex PCR; TCRdb holds only in-frame clones, not every one. This sample has under 95,000 clones, with about 90% found just once. This clonotype originated in a human donor with classical Hodgkin lymphoma. Sequencing was performed on peripheral blood mononuclear cells (PBMCs), taken before the second cycle of nivolumab.

The DNA for the CDR3 is TGTGCCAGCAGTTACCTAGCGGGAGGGGGTCAAGGTGAGCAGTTCTTC. Protein: CASSYLAGGGQGEQFF. This chain connects TRBV6-6 to TRBJ2-1; 12 bases line up with TRBD2. Germline CDR1 is MNHNY and CDR2 is SVGAGI (reference sequence). CDR3 length: 16 amino acids. With V trimmed by 2 bases and J by 9 bases, 8 bases remained unmatched.